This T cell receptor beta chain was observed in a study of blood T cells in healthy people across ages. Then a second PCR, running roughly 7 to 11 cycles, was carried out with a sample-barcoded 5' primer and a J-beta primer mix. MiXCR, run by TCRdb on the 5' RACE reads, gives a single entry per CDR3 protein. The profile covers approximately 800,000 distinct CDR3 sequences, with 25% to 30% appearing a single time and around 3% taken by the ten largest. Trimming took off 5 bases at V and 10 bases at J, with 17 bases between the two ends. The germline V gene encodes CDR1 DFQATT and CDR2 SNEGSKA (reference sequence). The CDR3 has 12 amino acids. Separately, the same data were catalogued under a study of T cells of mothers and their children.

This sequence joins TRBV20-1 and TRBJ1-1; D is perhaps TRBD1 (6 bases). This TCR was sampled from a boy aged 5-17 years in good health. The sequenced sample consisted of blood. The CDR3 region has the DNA TGCAGTGCTCGTGGGGGGGCCGCGGTAGCTTTCTTT. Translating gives CSARGGAAVAFF.